Described below is a single T cell receptor beta chain sequence and its context. This clonotype was observed a few times. What antigen it recognizes has not been identified. The record has no base qualities; no much larger clone is one base away. The V and J ends are trimmed by 4 bases and 7 bases, leaving 20 bases between them. CDR1 and CDR2 (SQVTM, ANQGSEA) derive from the germline V gene. Including the terminal cysteine and phenylalanine, the CDR3 comprises 14 residues. The retained sequence is limited to the CDR3, 42 bases, with the frame set at the first base. This sample was included in a study of CD8 T cells in ankylosing spondylitis (dated by TCRdb to about 2017). A note on the overall study: The study profiled T cell receptor beta repertoires in healthy donors and ankylosing spondylitis patients to find disease-linked TCR variants. The full study cohort comprised approximately 23 ankylosing spondylitis patients and 85 to 120 healthy donors. Samples of peripheral blood were taken, and for ankylosing spondylitis patients, synovial fluid was collected as well. What the work shows at the level of the full study, not this receptor alone: Some motif variants were previously reported in synovial fluid and blood of reactive arthritis patients, suggesting common disease-initiation mechanisms. Significant enrichment of the disease-linked clones was reported in matched synovial fluid samples from ankylosing spondylitis patients. A TCR beta motif of fewer than 10 highly homologous amino acid variants appeared characteristic of blood from ankylosing spondylitis patients. The disease-linked clones had a CD8+ phenotype and were found at relatively low frequencies in peripheral blood.

The instrument given in TCRdb is Illumina HiSeq 2500. Quantitative 5'-RACE with molecular barcodes was used to prepare TCR beta libraries. The source study handled its data this way. To identify disease-linked TCR variants, a new computational method was used, one built on a probabilistic model of VDJ rearrangement. TCRdb reworked the public reads: Q25 trimming with fastp, MiXCR clone assembly, productive beta chains retained. Every distinct CDR3 protein forms one entry, paired with its most common genes and DNA. The V and J calls, along with clone size, are taken from TCRdb and not from the paper's own processing. The sample table lists about 750,000 distinct CDR3 sequences, over 15% of them with a count of one. The ten largest clones add up to roughly a fifth of the sample.

The chain uses TRBV29-1 and TRBJ2-7; the D segment could be TRBD1, given 6 matching bases. This clonotype was obtained from a male donor with ankylosing spondylitis. Sequencing was performed on blood, either unsorted or a sorted T cell fraction (not recorded which). The nucleotide sequence reads TGCAGCGTTGCCCGGGACATAGGAGCGTGGGAGCAGTACTTC. Translated, this gives CSVARDIGAWEQYF.